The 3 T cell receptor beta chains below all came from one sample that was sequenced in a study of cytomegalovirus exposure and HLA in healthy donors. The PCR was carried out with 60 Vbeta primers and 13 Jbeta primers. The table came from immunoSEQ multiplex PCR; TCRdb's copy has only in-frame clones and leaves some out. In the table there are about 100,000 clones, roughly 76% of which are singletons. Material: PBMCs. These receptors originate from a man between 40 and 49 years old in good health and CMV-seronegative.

The CDR3 DNA reads TGTGCCAGCAGCCCTGGACTAGCGGGGGGGCAAGAGACCCAGTACTTC. Translating gives CASSPGLAGGQETQYF. The chain employs TRBV7-2 and TRBJ2-5; 15 positions agree with TRBD2. Per germline, CDR1 SGHTA and CDR2 FQGNSA. The CDR3 sequence is 16 residues long. The V segment lost 5 bases and the J segment 2 bases; nucleotides outside the gene matches: 3.

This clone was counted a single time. The CDR3 loop is CASSIRDRHQPQHF. The CDR3 nucleotides are TGTGCCAGTAGTATCAGGGACAGACATCAGCCCCAGCATTTT. The chain recombines TRBV19 with TRBJ1-5; TRBD1 matches at 7 bases. CDR1 is LNHDA, CDR2 SQIVND, per germline (reference sequence). The junction had 4 bases not matched to a gene; V was cut back by 3 bases and J by 5 bases. The CDR3 spans 14 residues.

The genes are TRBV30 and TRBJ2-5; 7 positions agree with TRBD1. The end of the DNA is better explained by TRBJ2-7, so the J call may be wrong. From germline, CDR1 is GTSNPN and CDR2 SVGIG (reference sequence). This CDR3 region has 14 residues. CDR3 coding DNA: TGTGCCTGGAGTGCCGGGACAGTATCCTACGAGCAGTACTTC. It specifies CAWSAGTVSYEQYF.